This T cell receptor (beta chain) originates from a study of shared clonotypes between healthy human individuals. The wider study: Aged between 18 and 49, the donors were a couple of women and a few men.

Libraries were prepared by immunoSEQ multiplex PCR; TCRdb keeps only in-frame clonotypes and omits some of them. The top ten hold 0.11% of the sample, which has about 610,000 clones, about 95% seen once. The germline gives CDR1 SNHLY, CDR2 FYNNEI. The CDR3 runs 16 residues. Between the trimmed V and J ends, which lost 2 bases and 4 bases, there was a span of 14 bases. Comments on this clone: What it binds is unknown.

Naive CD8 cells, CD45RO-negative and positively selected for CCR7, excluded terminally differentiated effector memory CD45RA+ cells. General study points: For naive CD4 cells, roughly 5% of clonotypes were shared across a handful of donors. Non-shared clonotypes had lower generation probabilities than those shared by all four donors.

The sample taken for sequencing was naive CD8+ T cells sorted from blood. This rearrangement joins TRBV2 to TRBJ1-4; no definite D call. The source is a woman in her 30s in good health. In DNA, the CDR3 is TGTGCCAGCAGTGAACCCCGTACCAAGTTTAATGAAAAACTGTTTTTT. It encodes CASSEPRTKFNEKLFF.